The sequence of this T cell receptor (beta chain) was determined in a study of T cells in Graves' hyperthyroidism and ophthalmopathy. Study at large: The initial diagnosis was the point when peripheral blood was collected, ahead of any treatment. Overall study findings and caveats: Separation of ophthalmopathy from stable hyperthyroidism was achieved by a 13 V-J model.

Researchers took RNA transcripts and amplified the TCR beta CDR3 regions from them. A first-round RT-PCR of the TCR CDR3 used the HTBI primer set. Via MiXCR, TCRdb re-called the multiplex PCR reads, giving one row per CDR3 protein. The table has 370,000 or so distinct CDR3 sequences, about 15% seen once. This clonotype showed up many times. Its target is unknown. Diagnoses were established using clinical symptoms, serum thyroxine and TRAb, thyroid ultrasound and orbital computed tomography. The sample consisted of blood. The clonotype was recovered from a woman between 18 and 30 years old with Graves' hyperthyroidism that later progressed to Graves' ophthalmopathy.

As DNA, the CDR3 is TGTGCCAGCAGCTTAGGGCAGAGCTCTGGGGCCAACGTCCTGACTTTC. It specifies CASSLGQSSGANVLTF. The rearrangement uses TRBV7-2 and TRBJ2-6; D gene uncertain. Trimming took off 1 base at V and 0 bases at J, with 7 bases between the two ends. CDR1 and CDR2 (germline): SGHTA, FQGNSA. CDR3 length: 16 amino acids.